These 5 T cell receptor beta chains were all obtained from the same sample, sequenced in a study of blood T cell repertoires in COVID-19. Libraries were prepared by immunoSEQ multiplex PCR; TCRdb keeps only in-frame clonotypes and omits some of them. Of some 150,000 clones in the sample, around 80% were seen once. Sequencing used peripheral blood. All receptors derive from a woman in her forties or fifties in a cohort sampled during active or convalescent COVID-19.

The V gene is TRBV7-9, the J gene TRBJ1-4, with D possibly being TRBD1 (6 bases). The CDR3 extends over 15 amino acids. V lost 4 bases to trimming and J lost 10 bases, with 19 bases between them. Germline V gene lookup returns CDR1 SEHNR and CDR2 FQNEAQ (reference sequence). The CDR3 loop reads CASSSPRGGRGKLFF. The CDR3, as DNA: TGTGCCAGCAGCTCCCCCCGAGGGGGACGTGGAAAACTGTTTTTT.

Only one count was recorded for this clone. The rearrangement joins TRBV4-1 to TRBJ2-2, with D possibly TRBD1 on 6 matching bases. Germline CDR1 is MGHRA and CDR2 is YSYEKL. Trimming pared 2 bases from V and 1 base from J, leaving 8 bases between. The CDR3 runs 15 residues. CDR3 in amino acids: CASSQTQGNTGELFF. CDR3 sequence (DNA): TGCGCCAGCAGCCAAACACAGGGGAACACCGGGGAGCTGTTTTTT.

The rearrangement links TRBV10-2 to TRBJ2-7; tentatively, D is TRBD2 (6 bases). The CDR3 sequence is 14 residues long. Germline V gives CDR1 WSHSY, CDR2 SAAADI. Trimming cost V 4 bases and J 0 bases, with 10 bases left between them. The CDR3 sequence: CASSVAGNSYEQYF. Here the CDR3 DNA reads TGCGCCAGCAGTGTTGCGGGAAACTCCTACGAGCAGTACTTC.

This clone came up once. This chain uses TRBV7-2 with TRBJ2-5, with 16 positions matching TRBD2. This CDR3 spans 16 amino acids. V lost 5 bases and J lost 7; bases outside the gene matches: 7. Germline loops: CDR1 SGHTA, CDR2 FQGNSA. CDR3 sequence: CASSGGTSGGVGTQYF. Written as DNA, the CDR3 is TGTGCCAGCAGCGGCGGGACTAGCGGGGGGGTAGGGACCCAGTACTTC.

The chain links TRBV10-3 to TRBJ2-1; 12 bases are shared with TRBD2. The CDR3 covers 16 residues. Looked up from germline, CDR1 is ENHRY and CDR2 is SYGVKD. V lost 6 bases and J lost 3; bases outside the gene matches: 6. The CDR3 DNA reads as TGTGCCATCAGCTCCCCTAGCGGGGGGGGCTACAATGAGCAGTTCTTC. Amino acids: CAISSPSGGGYNEQFF.